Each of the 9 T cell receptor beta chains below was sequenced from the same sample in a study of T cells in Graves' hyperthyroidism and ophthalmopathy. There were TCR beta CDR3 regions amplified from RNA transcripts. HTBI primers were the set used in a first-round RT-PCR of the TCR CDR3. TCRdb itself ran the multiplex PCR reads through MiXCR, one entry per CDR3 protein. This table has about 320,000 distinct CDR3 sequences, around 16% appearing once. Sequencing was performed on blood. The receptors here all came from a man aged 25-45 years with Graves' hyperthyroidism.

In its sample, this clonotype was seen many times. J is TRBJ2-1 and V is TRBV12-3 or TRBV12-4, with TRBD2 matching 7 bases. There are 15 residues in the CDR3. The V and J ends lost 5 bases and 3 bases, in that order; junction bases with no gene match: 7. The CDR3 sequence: CASSPWGGGYNEQFF. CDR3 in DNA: TGTGCCAGCAGTCCCTGGGGCGGGGGCTACAATGAGCAGTTCTTC.

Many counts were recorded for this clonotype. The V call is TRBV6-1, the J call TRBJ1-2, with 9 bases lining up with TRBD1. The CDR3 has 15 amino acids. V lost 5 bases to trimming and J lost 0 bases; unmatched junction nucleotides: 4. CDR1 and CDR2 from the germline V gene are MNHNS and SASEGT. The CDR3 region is CASSSRDRANYGYTF. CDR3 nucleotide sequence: TGTGCCAGCAGTTCCCGGGACAGGGCTAACTATGGCTACACCTTC.

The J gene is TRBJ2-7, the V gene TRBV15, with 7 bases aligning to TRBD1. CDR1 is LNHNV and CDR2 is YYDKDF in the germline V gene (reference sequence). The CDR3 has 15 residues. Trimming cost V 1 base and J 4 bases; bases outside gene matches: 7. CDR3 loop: CATSRVRDSHYEQYF. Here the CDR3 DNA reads TGTGCCACCAGCAGAGTCCGGGACAGTCATTACGAGCAGTACTTC.

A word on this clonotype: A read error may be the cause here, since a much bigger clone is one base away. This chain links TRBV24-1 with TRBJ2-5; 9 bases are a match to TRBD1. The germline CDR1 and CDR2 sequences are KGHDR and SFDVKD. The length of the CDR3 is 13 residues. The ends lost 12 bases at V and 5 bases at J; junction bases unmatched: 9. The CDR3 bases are TGTGCCTCCGCACAGGGGGCGGAGGAGACCCAGTACTTC. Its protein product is CASAQGAEETQYF.

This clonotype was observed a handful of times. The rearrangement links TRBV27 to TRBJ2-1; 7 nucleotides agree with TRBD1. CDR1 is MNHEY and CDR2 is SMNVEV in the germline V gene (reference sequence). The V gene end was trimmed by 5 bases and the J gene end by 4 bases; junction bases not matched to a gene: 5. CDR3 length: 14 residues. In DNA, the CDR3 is TGTGCCAGCAGTAACAGGGGACATTACAATGAGCAGTTCTTC. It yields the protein CASSNRGHYNEQFF.

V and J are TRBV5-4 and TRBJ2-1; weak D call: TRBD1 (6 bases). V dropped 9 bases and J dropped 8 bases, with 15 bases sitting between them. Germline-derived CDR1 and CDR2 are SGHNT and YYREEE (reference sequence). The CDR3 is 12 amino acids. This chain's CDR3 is CATGREGDEQFF. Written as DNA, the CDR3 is TGTGCCACCGGGCGCGAGGGGGATGAGCAGTTCTTC.

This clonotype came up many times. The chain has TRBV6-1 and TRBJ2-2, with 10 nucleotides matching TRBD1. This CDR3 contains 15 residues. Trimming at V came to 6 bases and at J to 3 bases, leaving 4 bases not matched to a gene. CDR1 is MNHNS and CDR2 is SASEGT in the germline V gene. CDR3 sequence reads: CASSVGTGDTGELFF. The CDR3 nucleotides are TGTGCCAGCAGCGTCGGGACAGGGGACACCGGGGAGCTGTTTTTT.

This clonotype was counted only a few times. The CDR3 is CASSPAPQETQYF. The CDR3 DNA sequence: TGTGCCAGCAGCCCCGCACCTCAGGAGACCCAGTACTTC. The genes are TRBV3-1 and TRBJ2-5, with D unclear. The V and J ends lost 4 bases and 5 bases respectively, with 11 bases between them. The V gene's germline CDR1 is LGHDT and CDR2 YNNKEL (reference sequence). The CDR3 contains 13 residues.

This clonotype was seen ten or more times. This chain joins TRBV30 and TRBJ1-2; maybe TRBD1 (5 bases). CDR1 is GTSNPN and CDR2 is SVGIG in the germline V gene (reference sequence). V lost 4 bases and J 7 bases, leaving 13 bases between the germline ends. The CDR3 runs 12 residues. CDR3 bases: TGTGCCTGGACCAGGGAAGCGTTTGGCTACACCTTC. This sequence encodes CAWTREAFGYTF.